This T cell receptor beta chain was observed in a study of cytomegalovirus exposure and HLA in healthy donors. Concerning this clone itself: The sample carries other DNA sequences with the same CDR3.

PCR employed 60 Vbeta and 13 Jbeta primers. Here immunoSEQ multiplex PCR was the method, and the copy in TCRdb shows in-frame clones only, minus some. This table has 90,000 to 130,000 clones, around 80% appearing once. This CDR3 has 15 amino acids. The V gene lost 0 bases and the J gene lost 0 bases, with 7 bases spanning the gap. Germline values: CDR1 SGHRS, CDR2 YFSETQ. Sequencing was done on a sample of PBMCs. The receptor's source is a woman aged 18-29 years in good health and CMV-seropositive. The chain recombines TRBV5-1 with TRBJ1-5; D gene uncertain. The CDR3 reads CASSLDGDSNQPQHF. CDR3 sequence (DNA): TGCGCCAGCAGCTTGGACGGTGATAGCAATCAGCCCCAGCATTTT.